This entry describes one TCR beta chain. The source of the sample is a study of blood T cell repertoires in COVID-19. Germline V gives CDR1 LGHNA, CDR2 YSLEER. V was pared by 6 bases and J by 3 bases, with 20 bases between. The length of the CDR3 is 16 residues. Participant-reported clinical history was the basis for cohort assignment. People in the exposed group encountered a COVID-19 case within 2 weeks before entering the study. In the original workflow: Amplified reference gene primers provided the basis for estimating nucleated cell counts. Using immunoSEQ multiplex PCR, the repertoire was profiled, and TCRdb retains in-frame clones only, with some absent. V and J calls and clone size are given by that table; D and trimming were obtained from the DNA. In the table there are approximately 220,000 clones, under 90% of which are singletons.

The source of this sequence is a woman aged 45-65 years who had been exposed to COVID-19. V is TRBV4-3 and J is TRBJ1-2; TRBD1 might be the D (6 bases). Sequenced: PBMCs or T cells enriched from blood (not recorded which). The CDR3 nucleotides read TGCGCCAGCAGTTGGGCGGGGGCGCGAGGCGACTATGGCTACACCTTC. Translating it yields CASSWAGARGDYGYTF.